This T cell receptor (beta chain) emerged from a study of graft-versus-host responses after intestinal transplantation. Overall study results and limits: The study associated peak circulating GvH clone levels with early post-transplant HvG declines. Recipient marrow contained GvH clones, some of which appeared first in ileum or blood. Where graft-donor T cell macrochimerism was present, patients had high graft-versus-host to host-versus-graft clonal ratios in allografts.

Profiling relied on immunoSEQ multiplex PCR, and the TCRdb table lists in-frame clones only, not all of them. The top ten hold over 0.15% of the sample, which has tens of thousands of clones, 85% to 95% seen once. Note on this clone: Its cognate antigen is unknown.

This CDR3 has 12 residues. With 2 bases removed from V and 5 bases from J, the gap between germline ends came to 6 bases. Germline V lookup: CDR1 SGHTA, CDR2 FQGNSA. Sequencing used unstimulated CD4+ T cells sorted from spleen or lymph node cells, obtained before transplant. J is TRBJ2-5 and V is TRBV7-2; no clear D. This TCR derives from a human donor who was the organ donor for an intestinal transplant. CDR3: CASSLIRETQYF. In DNA, the CDR3 is TGTGCCAGCAGCTTAATCAGGGAGACCCAGTACTTC.